One and the same sample provided the 21 T cell receptor beta chains below, sequenced in a study of shared clonotypes between healthy human individuals. The table came from immunoSEQ multiplex PCR; TCRdb's copy has only in-frame clones and leaves some out. Among approximately 2.5 million clones listed, roughly 93% were seen once. The sample consisted of naive CD4+ T cells from PBMCs. Specified subset: CD45RA+ positively selected. The receptors originated from a man aged 18 to 29 in good health. Some clones in this sample may be carry-over from other donors' samples.

This chain links TRBV10-3 with TRBJ1-6; D is uncertain. This CDR3 is 12 amino acids long. CDR1 and CDR2 (germline): ENHRY, SYGVKD. The ends were cut back, 3 bases at V and 7 bases at J, with 4 bases in the middle. CDR3 DNA: TGTGCCATCAGTGACGAAAATTCACCCCTCCACTTT. This gives the protein CAISDENSPLHF.

This rearrangement joins TRBV7-2 to TRBJ2-7; D is uncertain. The CDR3 length is 13 residues. V dropped 1 base and J dropped 0 bases, with 4 bases sitting between them. In germline, CDR1 is SGHTA, CDR2 FQGNSA. This CDR3 is CASSLDHSYEQYF. CDR3 sequence (DNA): TGTGCCAGCAGCTTAGACCACTCCTACGAGCAGTACTTC. The full variable domain, rest sourced from reference TRBV7-2 and TRBJ2-7, is GAGVSQSPSNKVTEKGKDVELRCDPISGHTALYWYRQSLGQGLEFLIYFQGNSAPDKSGLPSDRFSAERTGGSVSTLTIQRTQQEDSAVYLCASSLDHSYEQYFGPGTRLTVT.

This clone was recorded once. The chain carries TRBV4-1 and TRBJ2-2; D is possibly TRBD1 (5 bases). The germline V and J ends were trimmed by 4 bases and 1 base, with 13 bases remaining between them. The germline gives CDR1 MGHRA, CDR2 YSYEKL. The CDR3 runs to 16 residues. CDR3: CASSPWGTENTGELFF. The CDR3 nucleotides are TGCGCCAGCAGCCCTTGGGGCACGGAGAACACCGGGGAGCTGTTTTTT.

This chain uses TRBV11-3 with TRBJ2-7; unclear D gene. Germline lookup yields CDR1 SGHNT and CDR2 YENEEA. The CDR3 is 15 residues long. Trimming removed 1 base at V and 3 bases at J, with 13 bases between. CDR3 DNA sequence: TGTGCCAGCAGCTTAGGCGGTAGCCCTCTCTACGAGCAGTACTTC. Protein sequence: CASSLGGSPLYEQYF.

The CDR3 bases are TGTGCCAGCAGCTACGCCTACCCCGGGACTAACTATGGCTACACCTTC. Protein: CASSYAYPGTNYGYTF. The chain links TRBV7-8 to TRBJ1-2; D is ambiguous. Trimming removed 4 bases at V and 0 bases at J, with 15 bases between. CDR1 and CDR2 (germline): SGHVS, FQNEAQ. This CDR3 has 16 residues.

CDR3 residues: CASSPSRDFPGELFF. DNA of the CDR3: TGTGCCAGCTCACCATCCCGGGACTTCCCGGGGGAGCTGTTTTTT. The rearrangement uses TRBV18 and TRBJ2-2, with D tentatively TRBD2 (6 bases). There are 15 residues in the CDR3. V gave up 2 bases and J gave up 8 bases, with 15 bases separating them. CDR1 is KGHSH, CDR2 LQKENI, per germline. The complete variable domain, with remaining parts taken from reference TRBV18 and TRBJ2-2, reads NAGVMQNPRHLVRRRGQEARLRCSPMKGHSHVYWYRQLPEEGLKFMVYLQKENIIDESGMPKERFSAEFPKEGPSILRIQQVVRGDSAAYFCASSPSRDFPGELFFGEGSRLTVL.

The rearrangement links TRBV15 to TRBJ2-2, with TRBD1 matching 7 bases. The CDR3 length is 13 residues. Trimming removed 8 bases from V and 7 bases from J; junction bases left unmatched: 7. Germline assignment: CDR1 LNHNV and CDR2 YYDKDF (reference sequence). CDR3 sequence: CATGGTGVGELFF. The DNA of the CDR3 is TGTGCCACCGGGGGAACAGGGGTCGGGGAGCTGTTTTTT.

The chain couples TRBV29-1 to TRBJ1-5; TRBD1 matches at 7 bases. Germline V lookup: CDR1 SQVTM, CDR2 ANQGSEA. With V trimmed by 6 bases and J by 6 bases, 8 bases remained unmatched. The CDR3 has 13 amino acids. The CDR3 nucleotides read TGCAGCGTCGCAGGGGGGTTGAGTCAGCCCCAGCATTTT. Encoded protein: CSVAGGLSQPQHF.

In its sample, this clone was seen once. The CDR3 nucleotides are TGTGCCAGCAGCTTGGGACGGACTAGCGGACCCTACGAGCAGTACTTC. This translates into CASSLGRTSGPYEQYF. The rearrangement uses TRBV5-4 and TRBJ2-7; TRBD2 aligns across 10 bases. The germline gives CDR1 SGHNT, CDR2 YYREEE (reference sequence). The CDR3 runs to 16 residues. The ends lost 0 bases at V and 2 bases at J; junction bases unmatched: 5.

The chain uses TRBV28 and TRBJ2-5, with TRBD1 identical over 7 bases. V was clipped by 7 bases and J by 1 base; unmatched bases: 9. This CDR3 comprises 15 residues. Germline V lookup: CDR1 MDHEN, CDR2 SYDVKM. This chain's CDR3 is CASTSTGVSQETQYF. The CDR3 DNA is TGTGCCAGCACCTCAACAGGGGTGAGCCAAGAGACCCAGTACTTC.

The V call is TRBV7-8, the J call TRBJ2-5; 9 bases agree with TRBD2. Trimming cost V 5 bases and J 7 bases; bases outside gene matches: 11. The CDR3 is 15 amino acids. The germline gives CDR1 SGHVS, CDR2 FQNEAQ. The CDR3 DNA follows: TGTGCCAGCAGCGAAAGCTTAGCGGGAGTCGGGACCCAGTACTTC. It encodes CASSESLAGVGTQYF. Full variable domain (rest looked up from reference TRBV7-8 and TRBJ2-5): GAGVSQSPRYKVAKRGQDVALRCDPISGHVSLFWYQQALGQGPEFLTYFQNEAQLDKSGLPSDRFFAERPEGSVSTLKIQRTQQEDSAVYLCASSESLAGVGTQYFGPGTRLLVL.

The rearrangement uses TRBV9 and TRBJ2-2; maybe TRBD2 (5 bases). The CDR3 runs to 15 residues. V dropped 6 bases and J dropped 0 bases, with 12 bases sitting between them. The germline gives CDR1 SGDLS, CDR2 YYNGEE. The DNA of the CDR3 is TGTGCCAGCACCACGGGGATCGCGAACACCGGGGAGCTGTTTTTT. It codes for CASTTGIANTGELFF.

This rearrangement joins TRBV29-1 to TRBJ1-2; TRBD1 agrees at 7 bases. V shed 4 bases and J 0 bases; nucleotides not matched to a gene: 8. This CDR3 is built from 15 residues. Germline loops: CDR1 SQVTM, CDR2 ANQGSEA. The CDR3 sequence is CSVVPKGATNYGYTF. For the CDR3, the DNA is TGCAGCGTTGTTCCAAAGGGGGCGACTAACTATGGCTACACCTTC.

CDR3 nucleotide sequence: TGTGCCAGCAGAGAAAACAGGGTAGGGTCAGCAACTAATGAAAAACTGTTTTTT. It translates to CASRENRVGSATNEKLFF. The genes are TRBV2 and TRBJ1-4; weak D call: TRBD1 (6 bases). The germline V gene has CDR1 SNHLY and CDR2 FYNNEI. Trimming took 6 bases from V and 0 from J, leaving 20 bases between them. The CDR3 has 18 residues. Together with reference TRBV2 and TRBJ1-4, the CDR3 gives the full variable domain: EPEVTQTPSHQVTQMGQEVILRCVPISNHLYFYWYRQILGQKVEFLVSFYNNEISEKSEIFDDQFSVERPDGSNFTLKIRSTKLEDSAMYFCASRENRVGSATNEKLFFGSGTQLSVL.

Worth noting for this clone: Other DNA sequences in this sample translate to the same CDR3. The chain is built from TRBV5-1 and TRBJ1-3; D is ambiguous. Germline assignment: CDR1 SGHRS and CDR2 YFSETQ. V was clipped by 1 base and J by 4 bases, with 9 bases between them. The CDR3 covers 14 residues. Written as DNA, the CDR3 is TGCGCCAGCAGCTTGCAGGACGGGGGAAACACCATATATTTT. Its protein product is CASSLQDGGNTIYF.

The chain is built from TRBV5-6 and TRBJ1-6; 8 bases line up with TRBD1. With V trimmed by 1 base and J by 9 bases, 3 bases remained unmatched. The CDR3 contains 14 residues. The germline gives CDR1 SGHDT, CDR2 YYEEEE. The CDR3 loop is CASSLYTGGSPLHF. CDR3 sequence (DNA): TGTGCCAGCAGCTTGTATACAGGGGGTTCACCCCTCCACTTT.

The rearrangement uses TRBV27 and TRBJ2-3, with TRBD1 matching over 7 bases. Germline lookup yields CDR1 MNHEY and CDR2 SMNVEV (reference sequence). After removal of 2 bases from V and 1 base from J, the junction contained 15 bases not matched to a gene. CDR3 length equals 19 residues. The CDR3 protein is CASSLTTLRVGGGTDTQYF. CDR3 bases: TGTGCCAGCAGTTTAACAACCCTCCGCGTAGGGGGCGGCACAGATACGCAGTATTTT.

This clone was detected only once. The rearrangement links TRBV7-3 to TRBJ2-1, with TRBD2 matching 11 bases. The ends lost 8 bases at V and 8 bases at J; junction bases unmatched: 14. The CDR3 has 16 amino acids. The germline CDR1 and CDR2 sequences are SGHTA and FQGTGA. The CDR3 DNA reads as TGTGCCAGCGTCCTAGGGGGATTAGCGGGAGGGTATGAGCAGTTCTTC. It codes for CASVLGGLAGGYEQFF.

The genes are TRBV2 and TRBJ2-2; D is possibly TRBD1 (6 bases). The V end lost 5 bases, the J end lost 2 bases, and 15 bases lay between the germline ends. CDR1 SNHLY and CDR2 FYNNEI come from the germline V gene. CDR3 length: 16 residues. CDR3 nucleotides: TGTGCCAGCAGTCCGTACGGGACACCCAACACCGGGGAGCTGTTTTTT. It specifies CASSPYGTPNTGELFF.

The chain is built from TRBV5-1 and TRBJ2-2; possible D gene TRBD1, 6 bases. The germline CDR1 and CDR2 sequences are SGHRS and YFSETQ. The length of the CDR3 is 15 residues. V lost 2 bases, J lost 7 bases, and 15 bases lay in between. This chain's CDR3 is CASSFPAGDGGELFF. The CDR3 DNA reads TGCGCCAGCAGCTTCCCCGCAGGGGACGGCGGGGAGCTGTTTTTT. The full variable domain, with the rest looked up from reference TRBV5-1 and TRBJ2-2, is KAGVTQTPRYLIKTRGQQVTLSCSPISGHRSVSWYQQTPGQGLQFLFEYFSETQRNKGNFPGRFSGRQFSNSRSEMNVSTLELGDSALYLCASSFPAGDGGELFFGEGSRLTVL.

The chain has TRBV7-3 and TRBJ2-1, with 10 bases fitting TRBD2. This CDR3 contains 17 residues. Trimming took 6 bases from V and 7 from J; bases not matched to a gene: 15. Germline V lookup: CDR1 SGHTA, CDR2 FQGTGA. In DNA form, the CDR3 reads TGTGCCAGCAGTCGACCCAGAGCGGGAGGGCCTCAGAATGAGCAGTTCTTC. This gives the protein CASSRPRAGGPQNEQFF.